This entry lists 9 T cell receptor beta chains sequenced from one sample in a study of spatial heterogeneity in lung cancer. TCRdb processed the 5' RACE reads anew with MiXCR; each CDR3 protein has one entry. The table has 23,000 or so distinct CDR3 sequences, around 4.7% seen once; the top ten hold roughly 5.2%. Time point reported: sample taken at primary tumor resection. Frozen PBMC, nontumor lung or tumor provided whole RNA, which was sequenced unsorted. The input for sequencing was PBMCs, taken at surgery. The source is a male donor with early-stage non-small cell lung cancer.

This clonotype counts as medium-sized. The V gene is TRBV6-4, the J gene TRBJ2-2; 12 bases align to TRBD2. CDR1 is MRHNA and CDR2 is SNTAGT in the germline V gene. Trimming at V came to 6 bases and at J to 0 bases, leaving 5 bases not matched to a gene. The CDR3 spans 17 residues. Here the CDR3 DNA reads TGTGCCAGCAGCAAGACTAGCGGGGGAGCGAACACCGGGGAGCTGTTTTTT. This sequence encodes CASSKTSGGANTGELFF.

The chain is built from TRBV5-1 and TRBJ2-7, with no clear D. V lost 4 bases, J lost 5 bases, and 13 bases lay in between. This CDR3 is 13 amino acids long. Germline CDR1 reads SGHRS; CDR2 reads YFSETQ. The CDR3 DNA sequence: TGCGCCAGCAGCCTTCAGGACGGTAACGAGCAGTACTTC. Its protein product is CASSLQDGNEQYF.

This clonotype was seen repeatedly, ten times or more. V and J are TRBV6-2 or TRBV6-3 and TRBJ2-5, with D possibly called TRBD1 or TRBD2 (6 bases each). V gave up 0 bases and J gave up 4 bases, with 9 bases separating them. CDR3 length: 14 amino acids. The germline V gene has CDR1 MNHEY and CDR2 SVGEGT. CDR3 bases: TGTGCCAGCAGTTACTCTAGGGGGGCAGAGACCCAGTACTTC. Amino acid sequence: CASSYSRGAETQYF.

This clonotype was detected only a few times. The CDR3 region is CASSFDRGLNQPQHF. The CDR3 bases are TGTGCCAGCAGTTTTGACAGGGGGCTAAATCAGCCCCAGCATTTT. The genes are TRBV27 and TRBJ1-5; 10 bases fit TRBD1. The junction had 3 bases not matched to a gene; V was cut back by 3 bases and J by 4 bases. The CDR3 length is 15 residues. Looked up from germline, CDR1 is MNHEY and CDR2 is SMNVEV (reference sequence).

This clonotype was observed at least ten times. The V gene is TRBV3-1, the J gene TRBJ2-3, with 11 bases fitting TRBD2. The CDR3 is made up of 18 amino acids. CDR1 and CDR2 (germline): LGHDT, YNNKEL (reference sequence). With V trimmed by 1 base and J by 4 bases, 10 bases remained unmatched. CDR3 region: CASSQAIGLAGGPDTQYF. The CDR3 DNA reads TGTGCCAGCAGCCAAGCGATTGGGCTAGCGGGGGGCCCAGATACGCAGTATTTT.

This clonotype is medium-sized (0.01 to 0.1%) in the sample. This chain connects TRBV20-1 to TRBJ2-7, with D possibly being TRBD2 (6 bases). CDR3 length: 15 amino acids. Trimming took 0 bases from V and 12 from J, leaving 24 bases between them. Germline assignment: CDR1 DFQATT and CDR2 SNEGSKA (reference sequence). CDR3 sequence (DNA): TGCAGTGCTAGAGAGGCTTGGAGGGACCCGTGGCGGGCGTACTTC. Its protein is CSAREAWRDPWRAYF.

There are many counts of this clonotype. The J gene is TRBJ2-3, the V gene TRBV28, with D possibly matching TRBD1 (5 bases). Germline loops: CDR1 MDHEN, CDR2 SYDVKM. The CDR3 spans 13 residues. V was clipped by 5 bases and J by 9 bases, with 15 bases between them. CDR3 coding DNA: TGTGCCAGCAGTCCACCGACAGTCGGGACGCAGTATTTT. This sequence encodes CASSPPTVGTQYF.

This clonotype was seen repeatedly, ten times or more. This chain uses TRBV12-3 or TRBV12-4 with TRBJ2-3; maybe TRBD1 (5 bases). This CDR3 has 14 amino acids. The V end lost 6 bases, the J end lost 4 bases, and 14 bases lay between the germline ends. The CDR3 loop is CASSYPQVADTQYF. CDR3 nucleotides: TGTGCCAGCAGCTATCCACAGGTTGCAGATACGCAGTATTTT.

This clonotype was counted ten times or more. V and J are TRBV18 and TRBJ2-7, with 7 bases that match TRBD2. Germline trimming cut 2 bases from V and 0 bases from J; bases unmatched to any gene: 13. This CDR3 region has 18 residues. The germline CDR1 and CDR2 sequences are KGHSH and LQKENI. The CDR3 here is CASSPSPRRELSSYEQYF. The CDR3 nucleotides are TGTGCCAGCTCACCAAGTCCCCGGCGGGAGCTTAGCTCCTACGAGCAGTACTTC.